This TCR beta chain was identified during a study of T cells after yellow fever vaccination. Points from the study as a whole: In FACS-sorted repertoires, abundant clonotypes from the bulk population could appear as contaminants.

MiXCR was run by TCRdb on the 5' RACE reads, yielding one entry per CDR3 protein. The sample has 95,000 to 100,000 distinct CDR3 sequences; roughly 5.8% are singletons. This CDR3 contains 12 residues. With 4 bases removed from V and 6 bases from J, the gap between germline ends came to 7 bases. This clonotype was seen only a few times. As yet, its antigen is unknown. The origin of this receptor is a young man who received the YFV17D yellow fever vaccine. This material consisted of CD8+ T cells sorted from PBMCs, taken 10 days after the yellow fever booster vaccination. The chain carries TRBV12-3 or TRBV12-4 and TRBJ2-1; unclear D gene. The DNA of the CDR3 is TGTGCCAGCAGTTACCGGCCCAATGAGCAGTTCTTC. Amino acid sequence: CASSYRPNEQFF.